The rows below give T cell receptor beta chains drawn from one sample of a study of radiation and T cells in renal cell carcinoma. Clones were sequenced by immunoSEQ multiplex PCR, and TCRdb holds only the in-frame ones, with some missing. This table has 120,000 or so clones, roughly four fifths appearing once. Sequenced here: blood, sampled from a patient whose treatment included radiotherapy and nephrectomy. All receptors derive from a woman aged 55 to 70 with renal cell carcinoma. Each CDR3 is given with its conserved first and last residue. Each record gives: clone size, D gene, J gene, V gene, CDR3 DNA, CDR3 protein. D genes are given only for firm matches. Size values are once, few and many counts, or a class for expanded clones, and some rows have none.

-,-,TRBJ2-3,TRBV5-1,TGCGCCAGCAGCTTGGGGGCGGGCACAGATACGCAGTATTTT,CASSLGAGTDTQYF
-,-,TRBJ1-6,TRBV7-9,TGTGCCAGCAGCTTCGGGGGATGGGATAATTCACCCCTCCACTTT,CASSFGGWDNSPLHF
-,TRBD1,TRBJ2-2,TRBV5-1,TGCGCCAGCAGCCCGGGACAGCGCGGGGAGCTGTTTTTT,CASSPGQRGELFF
-,-,TRBJ1-3,TRBV28,TGTGCCAGCAGTTTAGGGTGGGAGATGTCTGGAAACACCATATATTTT,CASSLGWEMSGNTIYF
-,-,TRBJ1-1,TRBV5-1,TGCGCCAGCAGCTTGAATGAGGAGGGGAGCACTGAAGCTTTCTTT,CASSLNEEGSTEAFF
-,TRBD1,TRBJ2-5,TRBV11-2,TGTGCCAGCAGCAGAAGGGGACAGCCCCCCGAGACCCAGTACTTC,CASSRRGQPPETQYF
-,TRBD1,TRBJ2-3,TRBV5-4,TGTGCCAGCAGCGGGGGACAGGGGAGAACAGATACGCAGTATTTT,CASSGGQGRTDTQYF
few,-,TRBJ1-5,TRBV2,TGTGCCAGCAGACCCTCTTGGGGTTCCAATCAGCCCCAGCATTTT,CASRPSWGSNQPQHF
-,-,TRBJ1-2,TRBV28,TGTGCCAGCAAAAAGGGGGACCTAAACTATGGCTACACCTTC,CASKKGDLNYGYTF
-,TRBD1,TRBJ1-3,TRBV7-9,TGTGCCAGCAGCCCGACAGGGGGCAGAGGGGACACCATATATTTT,CASSPTGGRGDTIYF
-,-,TRBJ2-1,TRBV7-2,TGTGCCAGCACCTTCCCCGCCGATGAGCAGTTCTTC,CASTFPADEQFF
-,-,TRBJ1-2,TRBV13,TGTGCCAGCAGTAAAAATCCCCGGGACATTTGGAACTATGGCTACACCTTC,CASSKNPRDIWNYGYTF
once,-,TRBJ2-1,TRBV6-4,TGTGCCAGCAGTGACCAGACACATACCGCCTACAATGAGCAGTTCTTC,CASSDQTHTAYNEQFF
-,-,TRBJ2-5,TRBV7-9,TGTGCCAGCAGCTTCAGCAGATGGGAGACCCAGTACTTC,CASSFSRWETQYF
-,-,TRBJ1-5,TRBV6-5,TGTGCCAGCAGTTACTCGAGGAATCAGCCCCAGCATTTT,CASSYSRNQPQHF
-,-,TRBJ2-3,TRBV9,TGTGCCAGCAGCGTAGATCCCTACACAGATACGCAGTATTTT,CASSVDPYTDTQYF
-,TRBD1,TRBJ2-6,TRBV28,TGTGCCAGCAGCCACACTCAGGGGGCCGGGGCCAACGTCCTGACTTTC,CASSHTQGAGANVLTF
-,-,TRBJ2-5,TRBV7-9,TGTGCCAGCAGCTTAGGTTTAGGGGAGGTGACCCAGTACTTC,CASSLGLGEVTQYF
-,-,TRBJ1-2,TRBV11-2,TGTGCCAGCAGCTCCGGGGACATAAACTACACCTTC,CASSSGDINYTF
once,-,TRBJ1-1,TRBV6-4,TGTGCCAGCAGTGAGGCAGCGAGCACTGAAGCTTTCTTT,CASSEAASTEAFF
-,TRBD1,TRBJ1-5,TRBV28,TGTGCCAGCAGCCCCGGGACAGGGGCTTCCAATCAGCCCCAGCATTTT,CASSPGTGASNQPQHF
few,-,TRBJ1-5,TRBV30,TGTGCCTGGAGTGTCCCTGAACTCAATCAGCCCCAGCATTTT,CAWSVPELNQPQHF